Sequencing of this T cell receptor (beta chain) was carried out in a study of cytomegalovirus exposure and HLA in healthy donors. Amplification used 60 Vbeta primers and 13 Jbeta primers. Profiled with immunoSEQ multiplex PCR; TCRdb holds only in-frame clones, not every one. The sample features tens of thousands of clones, with about 1.5% in its top ten. Germline V CDR1 and CDR2: MNHEY, SMNVEV (reference sequence). Unmatched junction bases numbered 10, after V lost 4 bases and J lost 6 bases. The CDR3 has 16 residues. The receptor comes from a woman in her fifties or sixties in good health and CMV-seronegative. J is TRBJ2-7 and V is TRBV27; 12 nucleotides align to TRBD1. Sequenced input: PBMCs. This CDR3 reads CASSYHRGTGGLEQYF. DNA of the CDR3: TGTGCCAGCAGTTATCACCGGGGGACAGGGGGCCTCGAGCAGTACTTC.